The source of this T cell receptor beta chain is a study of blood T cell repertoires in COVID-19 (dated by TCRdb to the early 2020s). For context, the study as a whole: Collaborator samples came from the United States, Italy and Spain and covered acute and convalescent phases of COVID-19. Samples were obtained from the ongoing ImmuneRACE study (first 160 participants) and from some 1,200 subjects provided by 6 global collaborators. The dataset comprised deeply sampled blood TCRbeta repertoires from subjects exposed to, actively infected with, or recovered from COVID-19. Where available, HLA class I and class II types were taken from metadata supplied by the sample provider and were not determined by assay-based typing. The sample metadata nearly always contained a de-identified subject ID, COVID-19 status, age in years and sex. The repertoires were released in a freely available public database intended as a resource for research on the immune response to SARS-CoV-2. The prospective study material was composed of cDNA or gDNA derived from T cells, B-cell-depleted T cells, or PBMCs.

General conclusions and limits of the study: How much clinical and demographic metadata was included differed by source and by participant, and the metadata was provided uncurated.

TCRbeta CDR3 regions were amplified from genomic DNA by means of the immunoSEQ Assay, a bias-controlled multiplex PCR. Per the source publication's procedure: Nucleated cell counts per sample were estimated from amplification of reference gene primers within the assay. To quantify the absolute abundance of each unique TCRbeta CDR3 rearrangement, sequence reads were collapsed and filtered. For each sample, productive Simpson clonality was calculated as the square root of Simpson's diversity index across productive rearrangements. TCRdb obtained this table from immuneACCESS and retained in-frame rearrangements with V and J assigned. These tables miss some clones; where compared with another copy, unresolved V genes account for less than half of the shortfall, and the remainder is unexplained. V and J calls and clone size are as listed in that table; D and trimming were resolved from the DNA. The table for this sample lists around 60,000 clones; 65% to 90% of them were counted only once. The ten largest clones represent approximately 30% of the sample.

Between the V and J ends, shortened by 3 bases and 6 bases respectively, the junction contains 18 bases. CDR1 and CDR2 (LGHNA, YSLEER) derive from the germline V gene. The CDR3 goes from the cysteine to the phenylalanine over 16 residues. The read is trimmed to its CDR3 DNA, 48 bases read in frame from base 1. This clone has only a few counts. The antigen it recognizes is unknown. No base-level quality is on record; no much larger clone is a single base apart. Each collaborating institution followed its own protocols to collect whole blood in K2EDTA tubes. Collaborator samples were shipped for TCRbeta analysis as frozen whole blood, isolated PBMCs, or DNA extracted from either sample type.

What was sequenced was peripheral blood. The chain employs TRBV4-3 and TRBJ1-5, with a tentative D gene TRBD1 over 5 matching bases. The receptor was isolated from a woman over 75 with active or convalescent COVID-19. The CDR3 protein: CASSHVERGAVQPQHF. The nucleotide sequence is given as TGCGCCAGCAGCCATGTGGAAAGGGGCGCGGTTCAGCCCCAGCATTTT.